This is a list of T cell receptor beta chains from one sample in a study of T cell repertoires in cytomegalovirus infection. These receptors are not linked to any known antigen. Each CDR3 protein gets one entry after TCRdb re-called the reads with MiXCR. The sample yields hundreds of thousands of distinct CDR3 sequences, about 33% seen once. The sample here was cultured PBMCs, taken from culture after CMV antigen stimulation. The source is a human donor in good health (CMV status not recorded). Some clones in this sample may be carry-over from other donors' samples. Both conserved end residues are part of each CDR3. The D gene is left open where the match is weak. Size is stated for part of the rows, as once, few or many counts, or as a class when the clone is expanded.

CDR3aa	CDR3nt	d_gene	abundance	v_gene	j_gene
CSAGGTAPGTLHF	TGCAGTGCGGGCGGGACAGCCCCGGGCACCCTCCACTTT	TRBD1	once	TRBV20-1	TRBJ1-6
CASSLNQGNTEAFF	TGTGCCAGCAGCTTAAATCAGGGGAACACTGAAGCTTTCTTT	.	many	TRBV7-2	TRBJ1-1
CASSFPPTSNTEAFF	TGTGCCAGCAGCTTTCCCCCTACGTCGAACACTGAAGCTTTCTTT	.	.	TRBV7-9	TRBJ1-1
CASSYLPTRGADTQYF	TGTGCCAGCAGTTACCTTCCTACAAGGGGTGCAGATACGCAGTATTTT	.	.	TRBV6-1	TRBJ2-3
CASRPGTGAEAFF	TGTGCCAGCAGACCCGGGACAGGGGCTGAAGCTTTCTTT	TRBD1	few	TRBV7-9	TRBJ1-1
CASRGAGGNTGELFF	TGTGCCAGCAGGGGAGCGGGAGGGAACACCGGGGAGCTGTTTTTT	TRBD2	.	TRBV27	TRBJ2-2
CASSPGNTMEQFF	TGTGCCAGCAGCCCCGGGAACACAATGGAGCAGTTCTTC	.	.	TRBV7-9	TRBJ2-1
CASSSTNRDSQETQYF	TGTGCCAGCAGCTCCACTAATCGGGACAGCCAAGAGACCCAGTACTTC	TRBD1	.	TRBV7-9	TRBJ2-5
CASSQEAASRLAKNIQYF	TGCGCCAGCAGCCAAGAAGCAGCATCGAGATTAGCCAAAAACATTCAGTACTTC	.	.	TRBV4-1	TRBJ2-4
CASSPQLDGPYEQYF	TGTGCCAGCAGCCCTCAATTGGACGGACCCTACGAGCAGTACTTC	.	.	TRBV7-9	TRBJ2-7
CASSPYLGTGYEQYF	TGTGCCAGCAGCCCCTACCTGGGGACGGGCTACGAGCAGTACTTC	.	few	TRBV4-1	TRBJ2-7
CASSLGIANTGELFF	TGTGCCAGCAGCTTGGGCATAGCGAACACCGGGGAGCTGTTTTTT	.	few	TRBV5-4	TRBJ2-2
CSWGGGTEAFF	TGCAGTTGGGGGGGCGGCACTGAAGCTTTCTTT	.	.	TRBV20-1	TRBJ1-1
CASSPDRGSYEQYF	TGTGCCAGCAGCCCTGACAGGGGCTCCTACGAGCAGTACTTC	TRBD1	many	TRBV7-2	TRBJ2-7
CASSQAGAPYEQYF	TGTGCCAGCAGTCAAGCGGGGGCCCCCTACGAGCAGTACTTC	TRBD2	.	TRBV6-5	TRBJ2-7
CASSSDLSSYNSPLHF	TGTGCCAGCAGCTCGGACCTGAGCTCCTATAATTCACCCCTCCACTTT	.	.	TRBV7-2	TRBJ1-6
CSARDPSGGADTQYF	TGCAGTGCTAGAGATCCTAGCGGGGGCGCAGATACGCAGTATTTT	TRBD2	.	TRBV20-1	TRBJ2-3
CASSLARLSEQYF	TGTGCCAGCAGTTTAGCCCGGTTATCCGAGCAGTACTTC	.	.	TRBV12-3/TRBV12-4	TRBJ2-7
CASSFRANVLTF	TGTGCCAGCAGCTTTCGGGCCAACGTCCTGACTTTC	.	few	TRBV7-6	TRBJ2-6
CASSPLPYSNQPQHF	TGTGCCAGCAGCCCGTTGCCCTATAGCAATCAGCCCCAGCATTTT	.	.	TRBV7-2	TRBJ1-5
CASSYPSGRSSYEQYF	TGTGCCAGCAGTTACCCTAGCGGGAGAAGTAGCTACGAGCAGTACTTC	TRBD2	few	TRBV12-3/TRBV12-4	TRBJ2-7
CASSLLPQSRDAPLSSYEQYF	TGTGCCAGCAGCTTACTACCCCAGTCCCGGGACGCTCCTCTTAGCTCCTACGAGCAGTACTTC	.	few	TRBV11-2	TRBJ2-7
CASTSTGGNTEAFF	TGCGCCAGCACCTCTACAGGGGGAAACACTGAAGCTTTCTTT	TRBD1	.	TRBV5-1	TRBJ1-1
CASRYSLLAGTSSSYNEQFF	TGTGCCAGCCGATACTCCCTGCTAGCGGGCACCTCGAGCTCCTACAATGAGCAGTTCTTC	TRBD2	few	TRBV7-9	TRBJ2-1
CASSYWRGTATEAFF	TGTGCCAGCAGTTACTGGCGTGGGACAGCAACTGAAGCTTTCTTT	TRBD1	few	TRBV6-5	TRBJ1-1
CASSVDRGPYVEQYF	TGTGCCAGCAGCGTCGACAGGGGACCCTACGTGGAGCAGTACTTC	TRBD1	few	TRBV7-2	TRBJ2-7
CASTTASGNTIYF	TGTGCCAGTACGACAGCCTCTGGAAACACCATATATTTT	.	few	TRBV19	TRBJ1-3
CASRSSGSRYEQFF	TGTGCCAGCAGATCTAGCGGGAGTCGCTATGAGCAGTTCTTC	TRBD2	.	TRBV6-2/TRBV6-3	TRBJ2-1
CASSRPSEGEQFF	TGCGCCAGCAGCCGACCATCGGAGGGTGAGCAGTTCTTC	.	.	TRBV5-1	TRBJ2-1
CASSLGPDVFDF	TGTGCCAGCAGTTTAGGACCAGACGTCTTCGACTTC	.	.	TRBV28	TRBJ2-5
CASSQDRGGVRSEQFF	TGTGCCAGCAGCCAAGATAGAGGCGGGGTTAGGAGTGAGCAGTTCTTC	.	.	TRBV14	TRBJ2-1
CASSLGGTNQPQHF	TGTGCCAGCAGCTTGGGGGGGACCAATCAGCCCCAGCATTTT	.	.	TRBV5-4	TRBJ1-5
CASSLEAGNSYEQYF	TGCGCCAGCAGCTTGGAAGCGGGGAACTCCTACGAGCAGTACTTC	TRBD2	.	TRBV5-1	TRBJ2-7
CSALLAGREQFF	TGCAGTGCTTTGTTGGCGGGCCGTGAGCAGTTCTTC	.	.	TRBV20-1	TRBJ2-1
CASSQRRGGETQYF	TGTGCCAGCAGCCAACGGCGGGGAGGAGAGACCCAGTACTTC	.	few	TRBV3-1	TRBJ2-5
CASSIPGLGNIQYF	TGTGCCAGTAGTATCCCTGGTTTGGGGAACATTCAGTACTTC	.	.	TRBV19	TRBJ2-4
CASSYRTGGSGNTIYF	TGTGCCAGCAGCTACAGGACAGGGGGCTCTGGAAACACCATATATTTT	TRBD1	many	TRBV7-2	TRBJ1-3
CASSLGTAFYEQYF	TGTGCCAGCAGCTTAGGGACAGCCTTCTACGAGCAGTACTTC	.	many	TRBV7-8	TRBJ2-7
CASSYSVAGNDEQYF	TGTGCCAGCAGTTACTCAGTAGCGGGAAATGACGAGCAGTACTTC	TRBD2	few	TRBV6-2/TRBV6-3	TRBJ2-7
CASSEARNTIYGYTF	TGTGCCAGCAGTGAAGCCAGAAACACCATCTATGGCTACACCTTC	.	.	TRBV2	TRBJ1-2
CASNRDSPSYGYTF	TGTGCCAGCAATCGGGACAGTCCATCCTATGGCTACACCTTC	TRBD1	.	TRBV2	TRBJ1-2
CASSLGPGQGAHEQYF	TGTGCCAGCAGTCTGGGGCCGGGACAGGGGGCCCACGAGCAGTACTTC	TRBD1	.	TRBV27	TRBJ2-7
CSGRKGQAAGTQYF	TGCAGCGGAAGGAAGGGACAGGCGGCCGGGACGCAGTATTTT	TRBD1	.	TRBV29-1	TRBJ2-3
CASSQVWTDEAFF	TGCGCCAGCAGCCAAGTATGGACAGATGAAGCTTTCTTT	.	.	TRBV4-1	TRBJ1-1
CASSQEAGGSNEQFF	TGTGCCAGCAGCCAAGAAGCGGGGGGTAGTAATGAGCAGTTCTTC	TRBD2	.	TRBV14	TRBJ2-1
CASSRTRIQETQYF	TGTGCCAGCAGCCGTACTAGAATACAAGAGACCCAGTACTTC	.	few	TRBV5-6	TRBJ2-5
CAWSRGSISGPRSNQPQHF	TGTGCCTGGAGCCGCGGCTCTATCAGTGGTCCTAGGAGCAATCAGCCCCAGCATTTT	.	.	TRBV30	TRBJ1-5
CASSLERGRSYEQYF	TGTGCCAGCAGCTTAGAGCGGGGGCGTTCCTACGAGCAGTACTTC	TRBD2	.	TRBV7-7	TRBJ2-7
CASSQLDLAKNIQYF	TGCGCCAGCAGCCAACTAGATCTAGCCAAAAACATTCAGTACTTC	.	.	TRBV4-3	TRBJ2-4
CASSLRGTSGGEQFF	TGTGCCAGCAGCTTAAGGGGGACTAGCGGCGGCGAGCAGTTCTTC	TRBD2	few	TRBV7-2	TRBJ2-1
CASSFVSGSSEQYF	TGTGCCAGCAGCTTTGTTAGCGGGAGTTCCGAGCAGTACTTC	TRBD2	few	TRBV7-2	TRBJ2-7
CASSRALREGTDTQYF	TGTGCCAGCAGCCGCGCCCTGCGGGAGGGCACAGATACGCAGTATTTT	TRBD2	few	TRBV7-9	TRBJ2-3
CASSVVVNTEAFF	TGTGCCAGCAGTGTTGTAGTGAACACTGAAGCTTTCTTT	.	.	TRBV2	TRBJ1-1
CSAILVTEAFF	TGCAGTGCTATACTGGTCACTGAAGCTTTCTTT	.	.	TRBV20-1	TRBJ1-1
CASSDGGFDGEAFF	TGTGCCAGCAGTGACGGGGGCTTTGATGGTGAAGCTTTCTTT	.	few	TRBV25-1	TRBJ1-1
CASSDQGMGADTQYF	TGTGCCAGCAGTGACCAGGGGATGGGGGCAGATACGCAGTATTTT	.	.	TRBV6-6	TRBJ2-3
CSANLGLSTDTQYF	TGCAGTGCTAATTTAGGGCTGAGCACAGATACGCAGTATTTT	.	.	TRBV20-1	TRBJ2-3
CAISESRSKGGLTDTQYF	TGTGCCATCAGTGAGTCGAGGTCCAAGGGCGGCCTCACAGATACGCAGTATTTT	.	few	TRBV10-3	TRBJ2-3